This T cell receptor (beta chain) emerged from a study of regulatory T cells in long-lasting Graves disease. Broader study findings: Results may be inaccurate due to the small sample size. New patients shared some 970 public clonotypes, fewer than the 2,741 shared by persistent patients.

This clonotype showed up just a few times. What it binds is unknown. A single base separates this from a much larger clone, so it may be a read error. With 3 bases removed from V and 3 bases from J, the gap between germline ends came to 5 bases. The CDR3 totals 12 residues. Arm-PCR of CDR3 regions and iRepertoire HTBI primers were the basis on which TCR beta libraries were built. TCRdb re-analysed the multiplex PCR reads in MiXCR, keeping a single row per CDR3 protein. The sample lists fewer than 550,000 distinct CDR3 sequences, roughly 16% occurring once. Time point indicated: newly diagnosed GD, antithyroid drugs for less than 3 months. The TCR library used RNA extracted from PBMCs. Each patient gave roughly 10 milliliters of EDTA-anticoagulated peripheral blood. These data also featured in a second study, about T cells in Graves' hyperthyroidism and ophthalmopathy.

The receptor comes from a woman aged 40-60 years with Graves disease. V gene TRBV12-3 or TRBV12-4 combines with J gene TRBJ2-5, with no clear D. The sample consisted of peripheral blood mononuclear cells (PBMCs), taken at new diagnosis, from a patient treated with antithyroid drugs. Here the CDR3 DNA reads TGTGCCAGCAGTTTCTCAAAAGAGACCCAGTACTTC. Amino acids: CASSFSKETQYF.